Listed below are T cell receptor beta chains from one sample, sequenced in a study of T-cell memory formation after mild COVID-19. TCRdb recomputed calls from the 5' RACE reads with MiXCR, one row per CDR3 protein. The sample contains 250,000 to 400,000 distinct CDR3 sequences, 14% of which appear only once. Material for sequencing was PBMCs or a T cell subset sorted from them (not recorded which). Receptors originate from a man aged 18 to 30 who had mild COVID-19 (a few samples of this study predate the infection). Cell type and time point are not known. The CDR3 runs from the conserved cysteine through the conserved F or W.

j_gene	v_gene	CDR3aa
TRBJ1-2	TRBV20-1	CSASRGESYTF
TRBJ1-6	TRBV10-2	CASSESNSLGSPLHF
TRBJ2-7	TRBV12-5	CASGFGPAYEQYF
TRBJ2-7	TRBV6-5	CASSYRGQGTYEQYF
TRBJ2-3	TRBV7-3	CASGDGPTDTQYF
TRBJ2-1	TRBV2	CASSGFNNEQFF
TRBJ1-5	TRBV5-1	CASSAGTGGQPQHF
TRBJ1-1	TRBV6-1	CASSAAGSNTEAFF
TRBJ2-2	TRBV5-1	CASSSGLVGSGELFF
TRBJ1-1	TRBV10-3	CAISAYRAETEAFF
TRBJ2-5	TRBV7-2	CASSRDRKTQYF
TRBJ1-4	TRBV6-1	CASRTRQVATNEKLFF
TRBJ1-3	TRBV9	CASSGAGTALTPYSGNTIYF
TRBJ1-2	TRBV18	CASSPPSGGPVNYGYTF
TRBJ2-1	TRBV10-3	CAIGGVYNEQFF
TRBJ2-7	TRBV5-1	CASSLEGPPFYEQYF
TRBJ2-2	TRBV12-3/TRBV12-4	CASPGRPEGYTGELFF
TRBJ2-1	TRBV7-9	CASSSPSGFSYNEQFF
TRBJ2-5	TRBV7-2	CASSLNWQETQYF
TRBJ2-5	TRBV7-7	CASSSAASRAQYF
TRBJ1-1	TRBV7-9	CASSSEQGNTEAFF
TRBJ2-5	TRBV9	CASSVASSQETQYF
TRBJ2-5	TRBV20-1	CSARTFSPETQYF
TRBJ2-6	TRBV27	CASSPKWLVGANVLTF
TRBJ1-2	TRBV6-2/TRBV6-3	CASSSRQVNGYTF
TRBJ1-2	TRBV28	CASSPGANYGYTF
TRBJ2-1	TRBV3-1	CASSPRPAGGPDEQFF
TRBJ2-7	TRBV6-2/TRBV6-3	CASSYRDRQYF
TRBJ2-7	TRBV20-1	CSAPLDGILEYEQYF
TRBJ1-5	TRBV5-1	CASSKTGGGNQPQHF
TRBJ1-2	TRBV27	CASSLSIGFQNGYTF
TRBJ2-3	TRBV19	CASSGPAGSSTDTQYF
TRBJ2-1	TRBV24-1	CATSDRDSVLVF
TRBJ1-4	TRBV29-1	CSVGEGELFF
TRBJ2-3	TRBV15	CATSREKRGGDPSTDTQYF
TRBJ2-4	TRBV20-1	CSVAGQGAIQYF
TRBJ2-3	TRBV28	CASSLLQRRGDTQYF
TRBJ2-3	TRBV7-2	CASSPTSGGASDTQYF
TRBJ1-1	TRBV6-1	CASSPGRHGTEAFF
TRBJ1-2	TRBV19	CASSDRKRDGYTF
TRBJ2-2	TRBV18	CASSPHKQGASTGELFF
TRBJ1-6	TRBV6-2/TRBV6-3	CASSWRTGVDAGPLHF
TRBJ1-6	TRBV6-5	CASSYSGESYNSPLHF
TRBJ2-7	TRBV5-1	CASSLVGAEQYF
TRBJ2-7	TRBV7-2	CASSPWGSYEQYF
TRBJ1-4	TRBV28	CASSLIGDSTNEKLFF